This T cell receptor (beta chain) comes out of a study of T-cell memory formation after mild COVID-19. Study-wide results and caveats: Contracting clones localized mainly to CM and EM when CD4+ and mainly to EMRA when CD8+. In second-wave clones peaking day 37, SARS-CoV-2 specificity remained unconfirmed.

Each CDR3 protein is one row after TCRdb ran MiXCR on the 5' RACE reads. The repertoire has 500,000 to 650,000 distinct CDR3 sequences, about a fifth of them found once; the top ten carry about 8.7%. This clonotype came up a few times. Its cognate antigen is unknown. J gave up 2 bases and V 6 bases, and 12 bases lay outside the gene matches. Per germline, CDR1 SQVTM and CDR2 ANQGSEA. The CDR3 contains 15 residues. The chain employs TRBV29-1 and TRBJ2-7; 8 nucleotides agree with TRBD1. What was sequenced was PBMCs or a T cell subset sorted from them (not recorded which). This receptor was obtained from an adult woman who had mild COVID-19 (a few samples of this study predate the infection). Cell type and time point are not known. CDR3 nucleotides: TGCAGCGTACGGGCAGGGGGCGCCGGACCCTACGAGCAGTACTTC. It specifies CSVRAGGAGPYEQYF.